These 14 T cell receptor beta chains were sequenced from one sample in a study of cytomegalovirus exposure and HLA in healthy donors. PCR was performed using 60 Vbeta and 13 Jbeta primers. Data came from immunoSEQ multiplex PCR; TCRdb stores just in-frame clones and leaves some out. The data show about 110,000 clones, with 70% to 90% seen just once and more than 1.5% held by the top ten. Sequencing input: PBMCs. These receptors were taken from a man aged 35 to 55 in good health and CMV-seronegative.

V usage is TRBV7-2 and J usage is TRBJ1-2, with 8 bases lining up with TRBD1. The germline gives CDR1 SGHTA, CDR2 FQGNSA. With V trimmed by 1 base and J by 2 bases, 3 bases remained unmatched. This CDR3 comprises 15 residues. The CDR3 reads CASSLGQGLNYGYTF. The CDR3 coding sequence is TGTGCCAGCAGCTTAGGACAGGGGCTGAACTATGGCTACACCTTC.

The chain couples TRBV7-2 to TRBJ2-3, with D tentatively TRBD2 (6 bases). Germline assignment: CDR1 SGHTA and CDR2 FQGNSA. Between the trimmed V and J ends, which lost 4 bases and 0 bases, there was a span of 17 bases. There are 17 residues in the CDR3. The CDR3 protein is CASSSSAAGSSTDTQYF. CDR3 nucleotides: TGTGCCAGCAGCTCCTCGGCGGCGGGGTCTAGCACAGATACGCAGTATTTT.

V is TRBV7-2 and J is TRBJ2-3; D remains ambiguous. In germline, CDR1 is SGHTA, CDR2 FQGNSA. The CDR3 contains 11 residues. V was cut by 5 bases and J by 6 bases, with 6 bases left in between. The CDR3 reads CASSARDTQYF. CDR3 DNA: TGTGCCAGCAGCGCTCGGGATACGCAGTATTTT.

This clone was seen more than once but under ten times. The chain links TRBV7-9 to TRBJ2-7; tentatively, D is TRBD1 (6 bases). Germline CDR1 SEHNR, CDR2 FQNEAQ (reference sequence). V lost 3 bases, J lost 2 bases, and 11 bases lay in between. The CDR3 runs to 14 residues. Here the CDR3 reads CASSFRTDPYEQYF. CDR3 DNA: TGTGCCAGCAGCTTCCGGACAGATCCCTACGAGCAGTACTTC. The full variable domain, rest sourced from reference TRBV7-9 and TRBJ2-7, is DTGVSQNPRHKITKRGQNVTFRCDPISEHNRLYWYRQTLGQGPEFLTYFQNEAQLEKSRLLSDRFSAERPKGSFSTLEIQRTEQGDSAMYLCASSFRTDPYEQYFGPGTRLTVT.

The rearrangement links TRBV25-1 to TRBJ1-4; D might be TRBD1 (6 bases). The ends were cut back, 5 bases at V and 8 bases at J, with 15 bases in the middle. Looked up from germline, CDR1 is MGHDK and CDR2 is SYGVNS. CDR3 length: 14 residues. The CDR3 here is CASSPSSGVEKLFF. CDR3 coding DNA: TGTGCCAGCAGTCCATCGTCAGGGGTGGAAAAACTGTTTTTT.

The CDR3 DNA follows: TGTGCCAGCAGCCGAGAGGGGACAGGGGCGCGTGGGAATGGCTACACCTTC. As protein: CASSREGTGARGNGYTF. The rearrangement uses TRBV7-2 and TRBJ1-2; 10 bases map to TRBD1. The CDR3 runs to 17 residues. CDR1 and CDR2 (germline): SGHTA, FQGNSA. The trim removed 5 bases at V and 6 bases at J, leaving 15 bases unmatched.

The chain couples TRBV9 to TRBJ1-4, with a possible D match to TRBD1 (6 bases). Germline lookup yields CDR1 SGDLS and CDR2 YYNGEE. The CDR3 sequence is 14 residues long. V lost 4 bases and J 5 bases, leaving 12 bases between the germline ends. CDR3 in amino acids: CASSTGIGNEKLFF. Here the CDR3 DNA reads TGTGCCAGCAGCACAGGGATAGGAAATGAAAAACTGTTTTTT.

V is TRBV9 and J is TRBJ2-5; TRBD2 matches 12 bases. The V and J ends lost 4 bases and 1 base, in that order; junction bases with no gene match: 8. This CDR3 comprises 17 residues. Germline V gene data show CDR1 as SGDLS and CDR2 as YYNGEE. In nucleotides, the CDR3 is TGTGCCAGCAGCCCTGCTGGACTAGCGGGGTTCCAAGAGACCCAGTACTTC. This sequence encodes CASSPAGLAGFQETQYF.

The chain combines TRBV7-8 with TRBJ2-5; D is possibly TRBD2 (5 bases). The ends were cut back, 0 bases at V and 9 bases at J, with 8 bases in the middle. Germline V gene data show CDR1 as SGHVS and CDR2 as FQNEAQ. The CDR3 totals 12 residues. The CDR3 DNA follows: TGTGCCAGCAGCTTAGCGGCCGGGGCCCAGTACTTC. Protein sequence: CASSLAAGAQYF.

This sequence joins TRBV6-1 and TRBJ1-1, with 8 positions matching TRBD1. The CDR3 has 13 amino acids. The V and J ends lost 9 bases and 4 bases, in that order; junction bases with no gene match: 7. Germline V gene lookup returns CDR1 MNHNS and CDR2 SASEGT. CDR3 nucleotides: TGTGCCAGTGGACAGGGTTGGGGCACTGAAGCTTTCTTT. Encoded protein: CASGQGWGTEAFF.

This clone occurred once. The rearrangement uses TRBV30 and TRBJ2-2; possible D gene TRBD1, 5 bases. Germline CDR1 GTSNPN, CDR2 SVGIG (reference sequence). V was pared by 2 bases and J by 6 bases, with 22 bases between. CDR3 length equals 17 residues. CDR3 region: CAWSTRPTDRSAGELFF. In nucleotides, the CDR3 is TGTGCCTGGAGTACCAGACCGACAGATAGGAGCGCCGGGGAGCTGTTTTTT.

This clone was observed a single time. The CDR3 region is CASSLRQGKGYTF. The CDR3 DNA sequence: TGTGCCAGCAGTCTGAGACAGGGGAAAGGCTACACCTTC. The chain combines TRBV28 with TRBJ1-2; 8 bases are a match to TRBD1. The CDR3 runs to 13 residues. Germline CDR1 and CDR2: MDHEN and SYDVKM. V lost 5 bases and J lost 8; bases outside the gene matches: 7.

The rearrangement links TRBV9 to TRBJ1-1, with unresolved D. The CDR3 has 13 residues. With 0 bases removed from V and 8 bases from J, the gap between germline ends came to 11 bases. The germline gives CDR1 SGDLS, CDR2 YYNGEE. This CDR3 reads CASSVVGGREAFF. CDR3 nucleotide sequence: TGTGCCAGCAGCGTAGTGGGCGGGAGGGAAGCTTTCTTT.

Here the CDR3 reads CASRRGQGAGNEQFF. The CDR3 DNA sequence: TGTGCCAGCAGACGTGGACAGGGGGCAGGTAATGAGCAGTTCTTC. The chain joins TRBV27 to TRBJ2-1, with 11 bases aligning to TRBD1. The CDR3 spans 15 residues. With 6 bases clipped from V and 7 bases from J, the junction kept 8 bases outside the gene matches. Germline V gene sequence: CDR1 MNHEY, CDR2 SMNVEV (reference sequence).